The clone carrying this TCR beta chain was observed many times. Its antigen is not known. The data derive from a study of T cell repertoires in cytomegalovirus infection. Whole-study context: Used in the study were CMV epitopes, some recently identified and HLA-C-restricted, others well-studied and HLA-B-restricted. It was the public TCR beta signatures that indicated both CMV infection and matching HLA type.

The CDR3 covers 12 residues. V lost 5 bases and J 6 bases, leaving 8 bases between the germline ends. The germline CDR1 and CDR2 sequences are MNHEY and SMNVEV (reference sequence). Findings and limits, study-wide: Identification of carriers of CMV plus the relevant HLA was achieved through cumulative public TCR beta family frequency.

TCRdb independently ran MiXCR on the reads; one entry per CDR3 protein. The sample lists hundreds of thousands of distinct CDR3 sequences, 33% seen once, with around a sixth in the top ten. V usage is TRBV27 and J usage is TRBJ1-5; no clear D gene. This TCR was recovered from a human donor in good health (CMV status not recorded). Some clones in this sample may be carry-over from other donors' samples. Sequenced here: cultured PBMCs, sampled from culture after CMV antigen stimulation. CDR3 sequence reads: CASSPPGQPQHF. DNA for the CDR3: TGTGCCAGCAGTCCCCCAGGTCAGCCCCAGCATTTT.